This T cell receptor (beta chain) was sequenced during a study of Ad26.COV2.S vaccination and SARS-CoV-2 variants (dated by TCRdb to about 2021). Looking at the study overall: Vaccine-arm donors were drawn from COV1001, a multicentre, randomized, double-blind, placebo-controlled phase I-IIa trial of Ad26.COV2.S in healthy adults. Ad26.COV2.S was administered intramuscularly at 5 x 10^10 or 1 x 10^11 viral particles, either as a single shot or as two shots given 56 days apart. TCRbeta repertoire sequencing was used to assess the specificity and breadth of SARS-CoV-2-reactive T cell receptors after Ad26.COV2.S vaccination. Trial participants were randomized into five groups of five, in which low-dose or high-dose Ad26.COV2.S was given once or twice, or placebo was given on both occasions. Investigators did not know the trial group allocation while performing experiments and assessing outcomes. The TCR-sequenced set comprised about 32 samples: around 20 Ad26.COV2.S vaccine recipients, 5 placebo recipients and 8 SARS-CoV-2 convalescent individuals.

Between the V and J ends, shortened by 5 bases and 4 bases respectively, the junction contains 6 bases. The germline V gene (reference sequence) sets CDR1 to GTSNPN and CDR2 to SVGIG. The CDR3 runs 11 amino acids, cysteine and phenylalanine included. Solely the CDR3 DNA is kept, with 33 bases framed from the first base. The treatment or condition label corresponds to: roughly 20 received Ad26.COV2.S at low or high dose, single or two shots; about 5 received placebo; per-sample allocation not given. Repertoires of vaccine and placebo recipients were sequenced from samples taken on day 63 after the first injection. Between 29 July and 7 August 2020, Cohort 1b enrolled around 25 adults aged 18-55 years at one site in Boston, USA. Ad26.COV2.S consisted of a replication-incompetent adenovirus type 26 vector by which a prefusion-stabilized SARS-CoV-2 spike protein from the original Wuhan strain was expressed.

The immunoSEQ Assay was used to sequence TCRbeta CDR3 regions. After extraction, genomic DNA underwent amplification by bias-controlled multiplex PCR, followed by high-throughput sequencing. Turning to the authors' computational methods: To quantify the absolute abundance of every unique TCRbeta CDR3 region, sequences were collapsed and filtered. Usable DNA was measured by amplifying reference genes present in all nucleated cells, and TCRbeta template counts were normalized to that usable DNA to estimate T cell fraction. Repertoire TCRs were annotated as SARS-CoV-2-specific when V gene, CDR3 amino acid sequence and J gene were exactly matched to a known reactive TCR set. The reference SARS-CoV-2 TCR set came from MIRA and was filtered for enrichment in COVID-19-positive ImmuneCODE repertoires, removing public or cross-reactive TCRs. Using the MIRA antigens, annotated TCRs were further analysed by specific ORF or by position within an ORF. Breadth was defined as annotated unique rearrangements over total unique productive rearrangements; depth was the summed frequency of those rearrangements. TCR breadth was compared between groups using two-sided Wilcoxon rank-sum tests. TCRdb provides this immuneACCESS table in a form limited to in-frame rearrangements. Some clones are lacking; in checked studies, under half of them reflect an unresolved V gene, and why the rest are absent is not known. That table is the source of V, J and clone size, and D and trimming were worked out from the DNA. The sample includes approximately 300,000 clones, with about 82% observed a single time. The ten largest clones add up to 1.5% to 2.5% of the sample.

A remark on this clone: Its antigen is unknown. Base qualities are not recorded, but no much larger clone differs from it by a single base.

The paper's findings and limits, for the study overall: The study was not powered for comparison of responses between vaccine doses or regimens. The authors noted that total T cell responses may have been underestimated by the TCR breadth and depth analyses. Spike-specific TCR breadth was higher in Ad26.COV2.S recipients than in placebo recipients (P = 0.0014). Non-spike TCR breadth was comparable between vaccine and placebo recipients, consistent with the vaccine containing only spike. After vaccination, substantial breadth of spike-specific CD8+ and CD4+ T cell responses was reported.

This receptor was taken from a person aged 18-60 years who received the Ad26.COV2.S COVID-19 vaccine or a placebo. Here the chain combines TRBV30 and TRBJ2-1; no confident D gene assignment can be made. Sequencing was performed on peripheral blood, taken in a trial of Ad26.COV2.S vaccine versus placebo. The nucleotide sequence is given as TGTGCCTGGTTGCGGTACAATGAGCAGTTCTTC. Its protein reads: CAWLRYNEQFF.